This TCR beta chain was sequenced in a study of T cell changes during pregnancy in multiple sclerosis. This CDR3 has 12 residues. Germline lookup yields CDR1 ENHRY and CDR2 SYGVKD. V lost 4 bases to trimming and J lost 6 bases, with 9 bases between them. The data were produced by immunoSEQ multiplex PCR, yet TCRdb's version contains in-frame clones alone and is incomplete. The sample includes just over 90,000 clones, 90% to 95% of them seen just once. The chain joins TRBV10-3 to TRBJ1-1; D is undetermined. The specimen was peripheral blood, collected after pregnancy. The clonotype was recovered from a female donor in good health, enrolled as a control in a pregnancy study. This CDR3 reads CAISGGGAEAFF. Here the CDR3 DNA reads TGTGCCATCAGTGGGGGAGGTGCTGAAGCTTTCTTT.